What follows are 20 T cell receptor beta chains derived from one specimen sequenced in a study of cytomegalovirus exposure and HLA in healthy donors. Primers for the PCR totalled 60 Vbeta and 13 Jbeta. Profiling relied on immunoSEQ multiplex PCR, and the TCRdb table lists in-frame clones only, not all of them. The sample holds around 150,000 clones, around 80% seen once. Sequenced sample: PBMCs. The receptors originated from a woman in her forties in good health and CMV-seronegative.

This clone was observed once. This sequence joins TRBV28 and TRBJ2-7; tentative D call: TRBD2 (5 bases). CDR1 is MDHEN, CDR2 SYDVKM, per germline. The CDR3 has 13 amino acids. The V end was cut by 7 bases, the J end by 4 bases, with 14 bases between. Here the CDR3 reads CASTSWGDYEQYF. The CDR3 region has the DNA TGTGCCAGCACCTCGTGGGGAGATTACGAGCAGTACTTC.

The chain recombines TRBV4-1 with TRBJ2-7, with D perhaps matching TRBD2 (6 bases). Germline assignment: CDR1 MGHRA and CDR2 YSYEKL. The CDR3 has 15 residues. Between the trimmed V and J ends, which lost 0 bases and 3 bases, there was a span of 12 bases. In DNA, the CDR3 is TGCGCCAGCAGCCAAGATGAACTAGCCGGCTACGAGCAGTACTTC. Translating gives CASSQDELAGYEQYF.

J is TRBJ2-1 and V is TRBV10-3, with 8 bases that match TRBD2. The CDR3 consists of 15 residues. Germline lookup yields CDR1 ENHRY and CDR2 SYGVKD. V lost 6 bases and J lost 10; bases outside the gene matches: 14. CDR3 amino acids: CAIRITGTSAGEQFF. The CDR3, as DNA: TGTGCCATCAGAATAACCGGGACTAGTGCGGGAGAGCAGTTCTTC.

The genes are TRBV2 and TRBJ2-5; 8 positions agree with TRBD1. The junction had 7 bases not matched to a gene; V was cut back by 5 bases and J by 5 bases. The germline V gene has CDR1 SNHLY and CDR2 FYNNEI. The CDR3 contains 14 residues. Here the CDR3 reads CASSIDRGRETQYF. The CDR3 bases are TGTGCCAGCAGTATAGACAGGGGACGGGAGACCCAGTACTTC.

The V gene is TRBV5-5, the J gene TRBJ1-4; D is uncertain. CDR3 length: 13 amino acids. The V gene lost 5 bases and the J gene lost 7 bases, with 12 bases spanning the gap. The germline gives CDR1 SGHKS, CDR2 YYEKEE (reference sequence). The chain's CDR3 is CASSPLRGEKLFF. DNA of the CDR3: TGTGCCAGCAGTCCCCTGCGGGGTGAAAAACTGTTTTTT. The full variable domain, with the rest looked up from reference TRBV5-5 and TRBJ1-4, is DAGVTQSPTHLIKTRGQQVTLRCSPISGHKSVSWYQQVLGQGPQFIFQYYEKEERGRGNFPDRFSARQFPNYSSELNVNALLLGDSALYLCASSPLRGEKLFFGSGTQLSVL.

The rearrangement uses TRBV11-2 and TRBJ1-2; D remains ambiguous. V gave up 0 bases and J gave up 4 bases, with 18 bases separating them. The CDR3 is made up of 17 amino acids. Germline V gene data show CDR1 as SGHAT and CDR2 as FQNNGV. This CDR3 is CASSLDRVVQAPYGYTF. DNA for the CDR3: TGTGCCAGCAGCTTAGACCGGGTCGTTCAAGCCCCCTATGGCTACACCTTC.

Points on this clone: The same CDR3 can be traced to other DNA sequences in this sample. This chain links TRBV30 with TRBJ2-7, with D uncertain. Trimming took 2 bases from V and 2 from J, leaving 7 bases between them. Germline V gives CDR1 GTSNPN, CDR2 SVGIG (reference sequence). The CDR3 contains 12 residues. This chain's CDR3 is CAWSRGTYEQYF. Here the CDR3 DNA reads TGTGCCTGGAGTCGAGGTACCTACGAGCAGTACTTC.

This rearrangement joins TRBV5-1 to TRBJ2-7, with 8 nucleotides matching TRBD2. V was clipped by 4 bases and J by 5 bases; unmatched bases: 14. Germline V gene sequence: CDR1 SGHRS, CDR2 YFSETQ. The CDR3 length is 16 residues. The CDR3 bases are TGCGCCAGCAGCCTAGGGGAACTAGCGGATGGCGACGAGCAGTACTTC. It translates to CASSLGELADGDEQYF.

This sequence joins TRBV7-2 and TRBJ1-4; unclear D gene. Trimming removed 4 bases from V and 8 bases from J, with 20 bases in between. The V gene's germline CDR1 is SGHTA and CDR2 FQGNSA. This CDR3 contains 16 residues. In DNA, the CDR3 is TGTGCCAGCAGCTCGGAAATATCGAGGGCGAGAGAAAAACTGTTTTTT. It translates to CASSSEISRAREKLFF.

The CDR3: CASSLAATGAGNTIYF. The CDR3 DNA reads TGTGCCAGCAGCTTAGCGGCGACAGGGGCTGGAAACACCATATATTTT. The J gene is TRBJ1-3, the V gene TRBV7-9; 8 positions match TRBD1. Looked up from germline, CDR1 is SEHNR and CDR2 is FQNEAQ (reference sequence). This CDR3 is 16 amino acids long. V dropped 0 bases and J dropped 2; count of bases not matched to a gene: 3.

The V gene is TRBV2, the J gene TRBJ2-2; tentatively, D is TRBD2 (5 bases). There are 14 residues in the CDR3. The V gene lost 6 bases and the J gene lost 8 bases, with 16 bases spanning the gap. The germline CDR1 and CDR2 sequences are SNHLY and FYNNEI. The CDR3 DNA reads as TGTGCCAGCAGCCTCCTCACAGCGGTGGGGGAGCTGTTTTTT. This translates into CASSLLTAVGELFF.

V gene TRBV10-2 combines with J gene TRBJ2-1; D not certain. The CDR3 is 11 amino acids. Per the germline V gene, CDR1 is WSHSY and CDR2 is SAAADI. V was trimmed by 4 bases and J by 8 bases, leaving 6 bases between them. The CDR3 is CASSAGYEQFF. The CDR3 bases are TGCGCCAGCAGTGCTGGCTATGAGCAGTTCTTC.

The J gene is TRBJ2-3, the V gene TRBV10-3; 7 nucleotides align to TRBD2. The length of the CDR3 is 14 residues. Per germline, CDR1 ENHRY and CDR2 SYGVKD. The V gene end was trimmed by 5 bases and the J gene end by 5 bases; junction bases not matched to a gene: 7. CDR3 residues: CAISSGTGGDTQYF. CDR3 DNA: TGTGCCATCAGTAGCGGGACTGGAGGAGATACGCAGTATTTT.

The rearrangement joins TRBV27 to TRBJ2-1, with a possible D match to TRBD2 (6 bases). The V end lost 4 bases, the J end lost 2 bases, and 12 bases lay between the germline ends. The germline CDR1 and CDR2 sequences are MNHEY and SMNVEV (reference sequence). The CDR3 is 15 amino acids. The CDR3 is CASSWGDPAYNEQFF. The DNA of the CDR3 is TGTGCCAGCAGTTGGGGGGACCCTGCCTACAATGAGCAGTTCTTC.

This clone has only one observation. The V and J genes are TRBV9 and TRBJ2-4; D possibly corresponds to TRBD1 (6 bases). This CDR3 has 14 amino acids. V lost 3 bases to trimming and J lost 7 bases, with 14 bases between them. CDR1 and CDR2 from the germline V gene are SGDLS and YYNGEE. The CDR3 DNA sequence: TGTGCCAGCAGCGGTAGCCCCCAGGGGAACATTCAGTACTTC. This translates into CASSGSPQGNIQYF. Variable domain in full (rest from reference TRBV9 and TRBJ2-4): DSGVTQTPKHLITATGQRVTLRCSPRSGDLSVYWYQQSLDQGLQFLIQYYNGEERAKGNILERFSAQQFPDLHSELNLSSLELGDSALYFCASSGSPQGNIQYFGAGTRLSVL.

The V gene is TRBV27, the J gene TRBJ1-5, with D maybe TRBD1 (6 bases). V was trimmed by 7 bases and J by 6 bases, leaving 13 bases between them. This CDR3 is built from 13 residues. CDR1 and CDR2 from the germline V gene are MNHEY and SMNVEV (reference sequence). CDR3: CASTRGVGQPQHF. The CDR3 DNA sequence: TGTGCCAGCACCAGGGGAGTTGGTCAGCCCCAGCATTTT.

This clone has more than one count but fewer than ten. The rearrangement uses TRBV5-1 and TRBJ2-2, with a tentative D call TRBD2 (6 bases). Trimming took 5 bases from V and 2 from J, leaving 7 bases between them. The CDR3 has 13 residues. The germline gives CDR1 SGHRS, CDR2 YFSETQ. For the CDR3, the DNA is TGCGCCAGCAGGGGGGGAAACACCGGGGAGCTGTTTTTT. Translation gives CASRGGNTGELFF.

The gene calls are TRBV30 and TRBJ2-5; 8 positions match TRBD2. CDR1 and CDR2 (germline): GTSNPN, SVGIG (reference sequence). The CDR3 length is 14 residues. The V and J ends lost 0 bases and 7 bases, in that order; junction bases with no gene match: 7. The CDR3 is CAWSVDAGGRTQYF. In DNA form, the CDR3 reads TGTGCCTGGAGTGTAGATGCGGGGGGCAGGACCCAGTACTTC.

The chain links TRBV19 to TRBJ2-3; the D gene is possibly TRBD1 (5 bases). This CDR3 is built from 16 residues. Germline CDR1 reads LNHDA; CDR2 reads SQIVND (reference sequence). V dropped 0 bases and J dropped 3 bases, with 13 bases sitting between them. Here the CDR3 DNA reads TGTGCCAGTAGTATAGATCTGGGGCAAGTAACAGATACGCAGTATTTT. It codes for CASSIDLGQVTDTQYF.

The J gene is TRBJ2-1, the V gene TRBV4-2; TRBD2 matches at 12 bases. J was trimmed by 0 bases and V by 0 bases; bases with no gene match: 12. The CDR3 has 21 amino acids. The germline V gene encodes CDR1 LGHNA and CDR2 YNFKEQ. For the CDR3, the DNA is TGTGCCAGCAGCCAAGAGGGCCTAGCGGGAGGGTTAGGGTCCTCCTACAATGAGCAGTTCTTC. Residues: CASSQEGLAGGLGSSYNEQFF.